The clone carrying this T cell receptor beta chain was detected only a few times. What it recognizes is unknown. The entry originates in a study of T-cell memory formation after mild COVID-19. The study, taken as a whole, reports: CD4/CD8 balance characterized clones contracting day 15 to 85, and CD4+ skew characterized later expanders.

V lost 6 bases, J lost 4 bases, and 15 bases lay in between. The CDR3 has 15 amino acids. 5'RACE with constant-segment primers built TCRalpha and TCRbeta cDNA libraries with UMIs. TCRdb fed the 5' RACE reads into MiXCR, producing one record per CDR3 protein. Among 400,000 to 550,000 distinct CDR3 sequences listed, around 27% were seen once. The chain uses TRBV12-3 or TRBV12-4 and TRBJ2-2; no firm D call. The clonotype originates from an adult woman who had mild COVID-19 (a few samples of this study predate the infection). Cell type and time point are not known. The sample was PBMCs or a T cell subset sorted from them (not recorded which). CDR3 amino acids: CASRRGDELTGELFF. CDR3 DNA: TGTGCCAGCAGGCGTGGCGACGAACTCACCGGGGAGCTGTTTTTT.